One and the same sample provided the 15 T cell receptor beta chains below, sequenced in a study of T-cell reconstitution after alpha-beta-depleted transplantation in children. For TCRbeta, the library was prepared with unique molecular identifiers. Each CDR3 protein gets one entry after TCRdb re-called the PCR reads with MiXCR. Here the sample spans 200,000 to 250,000 distinct CDR3 sequences, 8.5% to 10% being singletons. This specimen consisted of PBMCs from the stem cell graft donor, obtained from the stem cell graft. These receptors originate from a human donor who donated a stem cell graft to a child with acute lymphoblastic leukemia.

This clonotype was counted only a few times. The rearrangement joins TRBV19 to TRBJ2-3; TRBD2 is a possible D gene (5 bases). Looked up from germline, CDR1 is LNHDA and CDR2 is SQIVND (reference sequence). V was pared by 6 bases and J by 0 bases, with 10 bases between. The CDR3 spans 14 residues. DNA for the CDR3: TGTGCCAGTAGAGAGGGAGCTAGCACAGATACGCAGTATTTT. The encoded protein is CASREGASTDTQYF.

This clonotype was counted many times. J is TRBJ2-7 and V is TRBV5-1; the match to TRBD2 covers 12 bases. The CDR3 is 18 amino acids. CDR1 is SGHRS, CDR2 YFSETQ, per germline. Trimming at V came to 4 bases and at J to 0 bases, leaving 11 bases not matched to a gene. In nucleotides, the CDR3 is TGCGCCAGCAGCGGGGGGAAAGGACTAGCGGGGAGCTCCTACGAGCAGTACTTC. It encodes CASSGGKGLAGSSYEQYF. Using reference TRBV5-1 and TRBJ2-7 for the parts outside the CDR3, the full variable domain is KAGVTQTPRYLIKTRGQQVTLSCSPISGHRSVSWYQQTPGQGLQFLFEYFSETQRNKGNFPGRFSGRQFSNSRSEMNVSTLELGDSALYLCASSGGKGLAGSSYEQYFGPGTRLTVT.

The J gene is TRBJ1-1, the V gene TRBV6-5; TRBD1 matches at 8 bases. Germline V lookup: CDR1 MNHEY, CDR2 SVGAGI. Trimming cost V 5 bases and J 7 bases; bases outside gene matches: 12. The CDR3 runs to 15 residues. The CDR3 protein is CASSNPYRGSGEAFF. CDR3 DNA sequence: TGTGCCAGCAGTAACCCCTACAGGGGGTCGGGTGAAGCTTTCTTT.

The CDR3 nucleotides are TGTGCCAGCAGCGGTCTCGGGATCGGGGACTATGGCTACACCTTC. It encodes CASSGLGIGDYGYTF. The V and J genes are TRBV5-6 and TRBJ1-2; no firm D call. Trimming cost V 4 bases and J 3 bases, with 16 bases left between them. In germline, CDR1 is SGHDT, CDR2 YYEEEE. The CDR3 has 15 amino acids.

This clonotype came up many times. The J gene is TRBJ1-6, the V gene TRBV11-2; 8 bases line up with TRBD1. Germline CDR1 is SGHAT and CDR2 is FQNNGV. V shed 2 bases, J shed 8 bases, and the junction held 5 bases outside the gene matches. The CDR3 has 15 amino acids. This CDR3 reads CASSLSGGAYSPLHF. CDR3 nucleotides: TGTGCCAGCAGCTTATCAGGGGGCGCTTATTCACCCCTCCACTTT. The full variable domain, with the rest looked up from reference TRBV11-2 and TRBJ1-6, is EAGVAQSPRYKIIEKRQSVAFWCNPISGHATLYWYQQILGQGPKLLIQFQNNGVVDDSQLPKDRFSAERLKGVDSTLKIQPAKLEDSAVYLCASSLSGGAYSPLHFGNGTRLTVT.

In its sample, this clonotype is medium-sized (0.01 to 0.1%). The chain recombines TRBV28 with TRBJ2-5, with 8 nucleotides matching TRBD2. The CDR3 is 16 residues long. Germline V gene lookup returns CDR1 MDHEN and CDR2 SYDVKM. J was trimmed by 0 bases and V by 6 bases; bases with no gene match: 9. Written as DNA, the CDR3 is TGTGCCAGCAGCCCCGCAAGCGGGGGACACCAAGAGACCCAGTACTTC. Residues: CASSPASGGHQETQYF.

The rearrangement joins TRBV7-2 to TRBJ1-2; 7 bases match TRBD1. With 3 bases clipped from V and 4 bases from J, the junction kept 5 bases outside the gene matches. The germline gives CDR1 SGHTA, CDR2 FQGNSA. CDR3 length: 14 amino acids. DNA for the CDR3: TGTGCCAGCAGCTTTAGACAGGGTGGCTATGGCTACACCTTC. Translating it yields CASSFRQGGYGYTF.

The chain uses TRBV10-3 and TRBJ1-1, with D tentatively TRBD1 (6 bases). The CDR3 runs 15 residues. V lost 5 bases and J 3 bases, leaving 16 bases between the germline ends. From germline, CDR1 is ENHRY and CDR2 SYGVKD. CDR3 coding DNA: TGTGCCATCAGTTCTGGGGGCCGGTGGGACACTGAAGCTTTCTTT. Protein product: CAISSGGRWDTEAFF.

This clonotype was seen only a few times. The V and J genes are TRBV20-1 and TRBJ1-2; weak D call: TRBD1 (6 bases). V was cut by 6 bases and J by 4 bases, with 18 bases left in between. CDR1 is DFQATT, CDR2 SNEGSKA, per germline (reference sequence). The CDR3 totals 14 residues. DNA for the CDR3: TGCAGTGCCCTTGATTGGCAAGGGGGCTATGGCTACACCTTC. This codes for CSALDWQGGYGYTF.

In its sample, this clonotype was seen many times. The V call is TRBV10-2, the J call TRBJ1-1, with D maybe TRBD1 (5 bases). The germline gives CDR1 WSHSY, CDR2 SAAADI. V gave up 4 bases and J gave up 1 base, with 19 bases separating them. The CDR3 spans 17 residues. The CDR3 region is CASSGGTSFHENTEAFF. The CDR3 DNA follows: TGCGCCAGCAGTGGTGGGACGTCGTTCCACGAGAACACTGAAGCTTTCTTT.

This clonotype appeared many times. V is TRBV21-1 and J is TRBJ2-7; the table's TRBD1 call for D was not verified on the DNA. TRBV21-1 is tagged as a pseudogene. The CDR3 covers 15 residues. CDR3 in DNA: TGTGCCAGCAGCAAAATTCTGGGCGGTGCCTACGAGCAGTACTTC. This codes for CASSKILGGAYEQYF.

The chain carries TRBV5-1 and TRBJ2-5; D might be TRBD2 (6 bases). CDR3 length: 13 amino acids. Germline V CDR1 and CDR2: SGHRS, YFSETQ. V lost 1 base and J 12 bases, leaving 16 bases between the germline ends. The CDR3 nucleotides are TGCGCCAGCAGCTTGAACGTCCGGGACTTTAAGTACTTC. Translation: CASSLNVRDFKYF.

This clonotype was detected a few times. The V gene is TRBV4-2, the J gene TRBJ2-1, with TRBD2 matching over 10 bases. The CDR3 sequence is 16 residues long. Germline-derived CDR1 and CDR2 are LGHNA and YNFKEQ. V lost 3 bases and J lost 3; bases outside the gene matches: 5. The CDR3 DNA is TGTGCCAGCAGCCAGAGCGGGGGGGGATACTACAATGAGCAGTTCTTC. Protein: CASSQSGGGYYNEQFF.

In DNA form, the CDR3 reads TGTGCCAGCAGCCAAGCTCCGAACAGGGCCCCGAACACCGGGGAGCTGTTTTTT. Its translation is CASSQAPNRAPNTGELFF. The chain recombines TRBV3-1 with TRBJ2-2, with TRBD1 as a possible D gene (6 bases). The V gene's germline CDR1 is LGHDT and CDR2 YNNKEL (reference sequence). Trimming removed 1 base from V and 0 bases from J, with 15 bases in between. The CDR3 length is 18 residues.

Points on this clonotype: As the CDR3 is not closed by the conserved phenylalanine or tryptophan, this likely results from a read error. CDR3 coding DNA: TGCAGCGTTGACGCGCGGGACTCTGGGGCCAACGTCCTGACTTAC. As protein: CSVDARDSGANVLTY. The chain is built from TRBV29-1 and TRBJ2-6; D may be TRBD2 (6 bases). The V gene's germline CDR1 is SQVTM and CDR2 ANQGSEA. V lost 3 bases and J lost 0, with 9 bases in between. The CDR3 runs to 15 residues.